This T cell receptor (beta chain) is from a study of cytomegalovirus exposure and HLA in healthy donors. Overall study findings and caveats: Reportedly, fewer N-insertions than the approximately 680-donor mean appeared in an Asian-associated ancestry cluster in a later analysis.

CDR1 is SGHVS, CDR2 FQNEAQ, per germline. V lost 5 bases and J lost 7, with 21 bases in between. This CDR3 has 15 amino acids. It was with 60 Vbeta and 13 Jbeta primers that the PCR ran. The protocol was immunoSEQ multiplex PCR, while the TCRdb copy is restricted to in-frame clones and leaves out a portion. The sample lists about 190,000 clones; more than 75% were seen once. Points on this clone: Its antigen is still unknown.

The sample consisted of PBMCs. This clonotype was obtained from a man in his forties in good health and CMV-seropositive. V is TRBV7-8 and J is TRBJ2-7; D possibly corresponds to TRBD2 (5 bases). The chain's CDR3 is CASSPYAGGIIEQYF. CDR3 DNA sequence: TGTGCCAGCAGCCCCTATGCGGGTGGTATTATAGAGCAGTACTTC.